The 17 T cell receptor beta chains given below trace back to one sample, sequenced in a study of long-term antiretroviral therapy in people with HIV. Survey-level immunoSEQ v3.0 assays were run. Profiling relied on immunoSEQ multiplex PCR, and the TCRdb table lists in-frame clones only, not all of them. The sample records about 18,000 clones, less than 85% being singletons. This sample comprised unsorted PBMCs, obtained 0.5 years before starting antiretroviral therapy. The receptor source for this set is a woman between 45 and 65 years old with HIV.

The V call is TRBV4-1, the J call TRBJ2-7; 7 bases agree with TRBD1. This CDR3 is 15 amino acids long. CDR1 is MGHRA and CDR2 is YSYEKL in the germline V gene. J gave up 0 bases and V 5 bases, and 7 bases lay outside the gene matches. The CDR3 is CASSGQRQGSYEQYF. In DNA, the CDR3 is TGCGCCAGCAGCGGCCAACGACAGGGCTCCTACGAGCAGTACTTC.

The chain recombines TRBV11-3 with TRBJ2-3; 11 positions match TRBD2. CDR1 is SGHNT and CDR2 is YENEEA in the germline V gene. This CDR3 spans 17 amino acids. Germline trimming cut 3 bases from V and 2 bases from J; bases unmatched to any gene: 7. CDR3 loop: CASSFNVAGGNTDTQYF. In nucleotides, the CDR3 is TGTGCCAGCAGCTTCAACGTAGCGGGGGGGAACACAGATACGCAGTATTTT. Filled out from reference TRBV11-3 and TRBJ2-3, the complete variable domain reads EAGVVQSPRYKIIEKKQPVAFWCNPISGHNTLYWYLQNLGQGPELLIRYENEEAVDDSQLPKDRFSAERLKGVDSTLKIQPAELGDSAVYLCASSFNVAGGNTDTQYFGPGTRLTVL.

V and J are TRBV7-9 and TRBJ1-1; D call uncertain. V gave up 4 bases and J gave up 11 bases, with 14 bases separating them. This CDR3 has 12 amino acids. Germline values: CDR1 SEHNR, CDR2 FQNEAQ (reference sequence). The CDR3 coding sequence is TGTGCCAGCAGCTCCCCGGGTAAGCGTGCTTTCTTT. Translating it yields CASSSPGKRAFF.

This clone was observed a single time. The chain has TRBV5-1 and TRBJ2-1; TRBD2 agrees at 11 bases. Germline CDR1 reads SGHRS; CDR2 reads YFSETQ. The CDR3 covers 15 residues. Trimming took 1 base from V and 10 from J; bases not matched to a gene: 7. The CDR3, as DNA: TGCGCCAGCAGCTTGTGGACTAGCGGGCCTTCAGAGCAGTTCTTC. Amino acid sequence: CASSLWTSGPSEQFF.

V and J are TRBV5-4 and TRBJ2-4; TRBD1 aligns across 12 bases. The junction had 4 bases not matched to a gene; V was cut back by 3 bases and J by 9 bases. The CDR3 spans 14 residues. Germline CDR1 is SGHNT and CDR2 is YYREEE (reference sequence). For the CDR3, the DNA is TGTGCCAGCAGCTCGGGACAGGGGGCTGGCATTCAGTACTTC. Translated, it gives CASSSGQGAGIQYF.

The chain has TRBV18 and TRBJ2-2; 13 nucleotides agree with TRBD2. J lost 0 bases, V lost 1 base, and 2 bases had no gene match. Germline CDR1 is KGHSH and CDR2 is LQKENI. This CDR3 is built from 18 residues. Written as DNA, the CDR3 is TGTGCCAGCTCACCACGACTAGCGGGGGGATCGAACACCGGGGAGCTGTTTTTT. Residues: CASSPRLAGGSNTGELFF.

This chain connects TRBV6-1 to TRBJ2-7; D gene ambiguous. In germline, CDR1 is MNHNS, CDR2 SASEGT. This CDR3 region has 14 residues. V lost 2 bases, J lost 0 bases, and 8 bases lay in between. The CDR3 protein is CASSEPPHSYEQYF. CDR3 bases: TGTGCCAGCAGTGAACCTCCTCACTCCTACGAGCAGTACTTC.

The rearrangement joins TRBV27 to TRBJ2-3, with D uncertain. Germline CDR1 and CDR2: MNHEY and SMNVEV (reference sequence). The V gene lost 6 bases and the J gene lost 2 bases, with 18 bases spanning the gap. This CDR3 has 16 amino acids. The CDR3 DNA sequence: TGTGCCAGCAGCTCTCGGACCGCCTTAGCCACAGATACGCAGTATTTT. Amino acids: CASSSRTALATDTQYF.

The CDR3 is CASSQDPLSETQYF. The CDR3 nucleotides are TGCGCCAGCAGCCAAGATCCCCTGTCGGAGACCCAGTACTTC. V and J are TRBV4-1 and TRBJ2-5; D gene ambiguous. The CDR3 is 14 amino acids. Per the germline V gene, CDR1 is MGHRA and CDR2 is YSYEKL. Trimming cost V 0 bases and J 5 bases, with 10 bases left between them.

This clone was picked up one time. The chain joins TRBV27 to TRBJ2-7; TRBD2 matches 11 bases. The V and J ends lost 6 bases and 10 bases, in that order; junction bases with no gene match: 11. This CDR3 has 14 residues. The V gene's germline CDR1 is MNHEY and CDR2 SMNVEV (reference sequence). The CDR3 coding sequence is TGTGCCAGCAGCCTTAGCGGGGGGGCCTATGTACAGTACGTC. This translates into CASSLSGGAYVQYV.

This clone is a singleton in its sample. The chain links TRBV11-2 to TRBJ2-2; 7 bases are shared with TRBD2. The CDR3 extends over 15 amino acids. With 3 bases clipped from V and 1 base from J, the junction kept 2 bases outside the gene matches. CDR1 SGHAT and CDR2 FQNNGV come from the germline V gene. This CDR3 is CASSFRGENTGELFF. The CDR3 region has the DNA TGTGCCAGCAGCTTCCGGGGGGAGAACACCGGGGAGCTGTTTTTT.

The V and J genes are TRBV27 and TRBJ2-3; perhaps TRBD2 as D (6 bases). The germline V gene has CDR1 MNHEY and CDR2 SMNVEV (reference sequence). The CDR3 spans 14 residues. V lost 6 bases, J lost 8 bases, and 18 bases lay in between. CDR3 sequence: CASSARDFGRTQYF. CDR3 nucleotide sequence: TGTGCCAGCAGCGCAAGGGACTTCGGGCGTACGCAGTATTTT.

The rearrangement joins TRBV5-1 to TRBJ2-3, with TRBD2 matching over 11 bases. The junction had 0 bases not matched to a gene; V was cut back by 2 bases and J by 1 base. Germline V CDR1 and CDR2: SGHRS, YFSETQ. The CDR3 sequence is 15 residues long. CDR3 residues: CASSLLAGGTDTQYF. In DNA, the CDR3 is TGCGCCAGCAGCTTACTAGCGGGGGGCACAGATACGCAGTATTTT.

The chain joins TRBV19 to TRBJ1-6; the match to TRBD1 covers 11 bases. Trimming removed 8 bases from V and 8 bases from J; junction bases left unmatched: 8. Germline V CDR1 and CDR2: LNHDA, SQIVND (reference sequence). This CDR3 comprises 15 residues. The CDR3 region is CASRESGQGDSPLHF. The CDR3 DNA is TGTGCCAGTCGTGAATCGGGACAGGGGGATTCACCCCTCCACTTT.

The CDR3 protein is CASSPGQGYEQYF. The CDR3 region has the DNA TGTGCCAGCAGCCCGGGACAGGGCTACGAGCAGTACTTC. The chain has TRBV7-3 and TRBJ2-7, with TRBD1 matching over 9 bases. The trim removed 5 bases at V and 3 bases at J, leaving 2 bases unmatched. Germline loops: CDR1 SGHTA, CDR2 FQGTGA. The CDR3 length is 13 residues.

The CDR3 DNA follows: TGTGCCAGCAGCTTATCGGCAGGGCGGAACACTGAAGCTTTCTTT. Amino acid sequence: CASSLSAGRNTEAFF. The J gene is TRBJ1-1, the V gene TRBV11-1; TRBD1 is a possible D gene (5 bases). CDR1 and CDR2 (germline): SGHAT, FQDESV (reference sequence). V was pared by 2 bases and J by 1 base, with 11 bases between. CDR3 length equals 15 residues.

This clone was counted once. The chain carries TRBV21-1 and TRBJ2-3; TRBD1, the D gene given by the table, was not confirmed from the DNA. TRBV21-1 is a known pseudogene. This CDR3 has 13 residues. The CDR3 is CASSKERDRGRDF. CDR3 DNA: TGTGCCAGCAGCAAAGAGAGGGACAGGGGCCGAGATTTT.